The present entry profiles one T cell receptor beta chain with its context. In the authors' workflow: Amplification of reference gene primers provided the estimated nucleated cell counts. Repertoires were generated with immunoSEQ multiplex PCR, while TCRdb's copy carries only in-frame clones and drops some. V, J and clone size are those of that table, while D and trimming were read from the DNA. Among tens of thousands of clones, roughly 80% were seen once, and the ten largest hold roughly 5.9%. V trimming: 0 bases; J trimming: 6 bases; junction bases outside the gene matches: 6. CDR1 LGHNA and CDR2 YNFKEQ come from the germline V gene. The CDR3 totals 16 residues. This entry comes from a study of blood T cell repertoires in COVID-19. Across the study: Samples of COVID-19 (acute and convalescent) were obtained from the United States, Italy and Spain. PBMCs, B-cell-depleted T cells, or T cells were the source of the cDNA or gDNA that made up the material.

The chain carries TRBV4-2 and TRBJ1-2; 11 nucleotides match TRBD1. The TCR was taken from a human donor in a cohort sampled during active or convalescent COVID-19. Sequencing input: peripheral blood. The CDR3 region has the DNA TGTGCCAGCAGCCAAGATGTTGGACAGGGGGCTCATGGCTACACCTTC. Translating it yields CASSQDVGQGAHGYTF.